This T cell receptor beta chain was observed in a study of blood T cell repertoires in COVID-19. Turning to the study itself: Sources were T cells, B-cell-depleted T cells, or PBMCs; the material itself was cDNA or gDNA.

Germline V lookup: CDR1 SGHRS, CDR2 YFSETQ. Deletions cut 1 base from V and 2 bases from J, with 9 bases between. The CDR3 spans 15 residues. Authors' processing steps: Counts of nucleated cells, estimated from reference gene primer amplification, were obtained. Sequenced by immunoSEQ multiplex PCR; TCRdb stores in-frame clones only, minus some. V, J and clone size derive from that table, while D and trimming were established from the DNA sequence. The sample carries about 200,000 clones, less than 90% recorded once. The specimen was PBMCs or T cells enriched from blood (not recorded which). The receptor was isolated from a woman aged 25 to 39 who had been exposed to COVID-19. V gene TRBV5-1 combines with J gene TRBJ2-2; D is possibly TRBD1 (6 bases). The CDR3 DNA sequence: TGCGCCAGCAGCTTGCCAGGGGTAAACACCGGGGAGCTGTTTTTT. Protein product: CASSLPGVNTGELFF.